Sequencing of this T cell receptor beta chain was carried out in a study of blood T cell repertoires in COVID-19. Study-wide background: The United States, Italy and Spain were the sources of the acute and convalescent COVID-19 samples.

The table came from immunoSEQ multiplex PCR; TCRdb's copy has only in-frame clones and leaves some out. This sample has roughly 200,000 clones, with 87% found just once. The CDR3 spans 13 residues. Trimming cost V 1 base and J 7 bases, with 10 bases left between them. This chain uses TRBV12-3 or TRBV12-4 with TRBJ1-1, with D hard to call. Sequencing was carried out using peripheral blood. The sequence was obtained from a man aged 60 to 69 with active or convalescent COVID-19. CDR3 coding DNA: TGTGCCAGCAGTTTAGGAGGATCGAGTGAAGCTTTCTTT. It specifies CASSLGGSSEAFF.